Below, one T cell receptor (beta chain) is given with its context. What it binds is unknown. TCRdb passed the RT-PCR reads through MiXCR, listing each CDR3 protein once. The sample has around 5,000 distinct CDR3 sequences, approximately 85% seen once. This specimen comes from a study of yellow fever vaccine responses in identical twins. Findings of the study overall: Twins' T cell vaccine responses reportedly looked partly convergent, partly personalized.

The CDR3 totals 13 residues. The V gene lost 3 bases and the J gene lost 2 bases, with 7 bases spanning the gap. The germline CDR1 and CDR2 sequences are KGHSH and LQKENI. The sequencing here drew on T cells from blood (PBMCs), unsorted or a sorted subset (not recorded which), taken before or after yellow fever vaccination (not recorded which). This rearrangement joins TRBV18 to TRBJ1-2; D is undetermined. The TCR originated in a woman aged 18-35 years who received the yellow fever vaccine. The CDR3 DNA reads TGTGCCAGCTCACCGGACGGGAACTATGGCTACACCTTC. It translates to CASSPDGNYGYTF.